These T cell receptor beta chains were read from a single sample in a study of T cell changes during pregnancy in multiple sclerosis. Clones were sequenced by immunoSEQ multiplex PCR, and TCRdb holds only the in-frame ones, with some missing. The sample lists 70,000 or so clones, under 95% occurring once. Specimen: CD4+ T cells from peripheral blood mononuclear cells, collected before pregnancy. The source is a female donor with multiple sclerosis, enrolled in a pregnancy study. Both conserved end residues are part of each CDR3. Fields, in order: D gene, V gene, J gene, CDR3 DNA, CDR3 protein. A D gene is named only where the DNA matches it firmly.

>TRBD1|TRBV5-8|TRBJ1-2
TGTGCCAGCAGCTTGTTCCAGGGGGCCCATGGCTACACCTTC
CASSLFQGAHGYTF
>.|TRBV19|TRBJ1-2
TGTGCCAGTAGTATGGAGGTGAGGAGGAACTATGGCTACACCTTC
CASSMEVRRNYGYTF
>TRBD2|TRBV7-2|TRBJ2-3
TGTGCCAGCAGCTTAGCGCACGGGACTATGATCGCAGATACGCAGTATTTT
CASSLAHGTMIADTQYF
>TRBD2|TRBV2|TRBJ2-3
TGTGCCAGCAGACAGTCTAGCGGAGATACGCAGTATTTT
CASRQSSGDTQYF
>TRBD2|TRBV28|TRBJ2-5
TGTGCCAGCAGTTTAGGATTCGGGGGGGGACAAGAGACCCAGTACTTC
CASSLGFGGGQETQYF
>.|TRBV7-3|TRBJ1-1
TGTGCCAGCAGCTTAAGGCCAGGAATGAACACTGAAGCTTTCTTT
CASSLRPGMNTEAFF
>.|TRBV11-1|TRBJ1-1
TGTGCCAGCACCGGGAGGTGGAACACTGAAGCTTTCTTT
CASTGRWNTEAFF
>.|TRBV29-1|TRBJ1-4
TGCAGCGCTCGAACAGGGCCTACAACTAATGAAAAACTGTTTTTT
CSARTGPTTNEKLFF
>TRBD1|TRBV27|TRBJ1-6
TGTGCCAGCATGACAGGGCAGTTTCGGAATTCACCCCTCCACTTT
CASMTGQFRNSPLHF
>.|TRBV11-3|TRBJ1-3
TGTGCCAGCAGCTTAGGGCTAGGCGGAAACACCATATATTTT
CASSLGLGGNTIYF
>.|TRBV7-9|TRBJ2-2
TGTGCCAGCAGCTTAGCCGGGAAGAACACCGGGGAGCTGTTTTTT
CASSLAGKNTGELFF
>TRBD1|TRBV6-1|TRBJ1-1
TGTGCCAGCAGTGAACCTGTGGACAGGGGGGCGTACACTGAAGCTTTCTTT
CASSEPVDRGAYTEAFF
>.|TRBV7-9|TRBJ2-7
TGTGCCAGCAGCACCCCGGGGGGGACAGGGTGGGACCGGTACTTC
CASSTPGGTGWDRYF
>.|TRBV2|TRBJ2-3
TGTGCCAGCAGCCGCGGCGGGGTCACAGATACGCAGTATTTT
CASSRGGVTDTQYF
>TRBD2|TRBV7-7|TRBJ2-3
TGTGCTAGCAGCTTAGGTGCGGGGGACACAGATACGCAGTATTTT
CASSLGAGDTDTQYF
>TRBD2|TRBV7-8|TRBJ2-1
TGTGCCAGCAGCGTTCTAGCGGGATACAATGAGCAGTTCTTC
CASSVLAGYNEQFF
>.|TRBV30|TRBJ2-1
TGTGCCTGGAGTCGCGATACCTACAATGAGCAGTTCTTC
CAWSRDTYNEQFF
>.|TRBV10-2|TRBJ1-1
TGCGCCAGCAGTGTAGATATACCAGGGAACACTGAAGCTTTCTTT
CASSVDIPGNTEAFF
>.|TRBV19|TRBJ1-6
TGTGCCAGTACCTTCGGACCTTCCGGAGGTTCACCCCTCCACTTT
CASTFGPSGGSPLHF
>.|TRBV7-8|TRBJ1-4
TGTGCCAGCAGCCCATCCACCGGGCTACAGGGCGTTGGTGAAAAACTGTTTTTT
CASSPSTGLQGVGEKLFF
>TRBD2|TRBV28|TRBJ2-3
TGTGCCAGCAGTTCCCCGGGACTAGCGCGCACAGATACGCAGTATTTT
CASSSPGLARTDTQYF
>.|TRBV2|TRBJ1-2
TGTGCCACCGAGCTGGACAGAGCGGGATCTAACTATGGCTACACCTTC
CATELDRAGSNYGYTF
>.|TRBV9|TRBJ2-2
TGTGCCAGCAGCGTTGGGGAGATTGTTGGGGAGCTGTTTTTT
CASSVGEIVGELFF
>TRBD2|TRBV7-2|TRBJ2-7
TGTGCCAGCAGTCCCCGCCCAAGACTAGCGGGAGGGGAAGGGCAGTACTTC
CASSPRPRLAGGEGQYF
>TRBD1|TRBV19|TRBJ1-3
TGTGCCAGTAGCCGACAGGGTACTGGAAACACCATATATTTT
CASSRQGTGNTIYF
>TRBD2|TRBV28|TRBJ2-3
TGTGCCAGCAGTTTATACGCCGGACTAGCGGGGGGAGCGCAGTATTTT
CASSLYAGLAGGAQYF
>.|TRBV30|TRBJ1-6
TGTGCGTCTAGGCGTACCTGGGCCTATAATTCACCCCTCCACTTT
CASRRTWAYNSPLHF
>TRBD1|TRBV28|TRBJ1-3
TGTGCCAGCAGTTCCGGACAGGGCCCCTCTGGAAACACCATATATTTT
CASSSGQGPSGNTIYF
>.|TRBV4-2|TRBJ1-5
TGTGCCAGCAGCCAAGTTGGCCAGCCCCAGCATTTT
CASSQVGQPQHF
>.|TRBV9|TRBJ2-1
TGTGCCAGCAGCGTAACGGTTGTTATCGACTCCTACAATGAGCAGTTCTTC
CASSVTVVIDSYNEQFF
>TRBD1|TRBV6-1|TRBJ2-5
TGTGCCAGCAGCGGGCAGGGGGCGGGAGAGACCCAGTACTTC
CASSGQGAGETQYF
>TRBD1|TRBV5-1|TRBJ2-5
TGCGCCAGCAGCTTCGACAGGGGGCGCTTTACGGAGACCCAGTACTTC
CASSFDRGRFTETQYF
>TRBD2|TRBV7-6|TRBJ2-1
TGTGCCAGCAGCTTAGCGGGCGGGACTAGCCGCCTAAGGGAGCAGTTCTTC
CASSLAGGTSRLREQFF
>.|TRBV9|TRBJ2-1
TGTGCCAGCACAGGGGACCAAGCCACCCCTACAAATGAGCAGTTCTTC
CASTGDQATPTNEQFF
>TRBD2|TRBV6-6|TRBJ2-7
TGTGCCAGCAGTTACTCGGGGCGGGGAGGGTTCTACGAGCAGTACTTC
CASSYSGRGGFYEQYF
>TRBD1|TRBV7-2|TRBJ1-5
TGTGCCAGCAGCTTAGATATACAGGGGAATCAGCCCCAGCATTTT
CASSLDIQGNQPQHF
>.|TRBV6-6|TRBJ1-2
TGTGCCAGCAGTTCGTGGGGGGGGGCTAACTATGGCTACACCTTC
CASSSWGGANYGYTF
>TRBD1|TRBV14|TRBJ1-2
TGTGCCAGCAGCCATCCCGGGACAGGGCCCCCTAACTATGGCTACACCTTC
CASSHPGTGPPNYGYTF
>TRBD1|TRBV10-3|TRBJ2-2
TGTGCCATCAGTGAGACGGGACAGGGATCATCCGGGGAGCTGTTTTTT
CAISETGQGSSGELFF
>TRBD1|TRBV28|TRBJ1-4
TGTGCCAGCAGGGGCGGACAGGGGGCTAGTGAAAAACTGTTTTTT
CASRGGQGASEKLFF
>TRBD1|TRBV7-2|TRBJ2-1
TGTGCCAGCAGCTTAGACTCCGGGACAGGGAACAATGAGCAGTTCTTC
CASSLDSGTGNNEQFF
>.|TRBV5-4|TRBJ1-3
TGTGCCAGCTCGACGGACTTTAACTCTGGAAACACCATATATTTT
CASSTDFNSGNTIYF
>.|TRBV6-6|TRBJ1-1
TGTGCCTCTAGAGGTAACAGGCCCGCTTTCTTT
CASRGNRPAFF
>TRBD2|TRBV28|TRBJ2-1
TGTGCCAGCAGTTTCATCCAGACTAGCGGCCACAATGAGCAGTTCTTC
CASSFIQTSGHNEQFF
>TRBD2|TRBV5-3|TRBJ2-5
TGTGCCAGAAGGTTCGCCGGACTAGCGGAAGAGACCCAGTACTTC
CARRFAGLAEETQYF
>.|TRBV9|TRBJ2-1
TGTGCCAGCAGCGTAGTATTGGGCGGGGAGCAGTTCTTC
CASSVVLGGEQFF